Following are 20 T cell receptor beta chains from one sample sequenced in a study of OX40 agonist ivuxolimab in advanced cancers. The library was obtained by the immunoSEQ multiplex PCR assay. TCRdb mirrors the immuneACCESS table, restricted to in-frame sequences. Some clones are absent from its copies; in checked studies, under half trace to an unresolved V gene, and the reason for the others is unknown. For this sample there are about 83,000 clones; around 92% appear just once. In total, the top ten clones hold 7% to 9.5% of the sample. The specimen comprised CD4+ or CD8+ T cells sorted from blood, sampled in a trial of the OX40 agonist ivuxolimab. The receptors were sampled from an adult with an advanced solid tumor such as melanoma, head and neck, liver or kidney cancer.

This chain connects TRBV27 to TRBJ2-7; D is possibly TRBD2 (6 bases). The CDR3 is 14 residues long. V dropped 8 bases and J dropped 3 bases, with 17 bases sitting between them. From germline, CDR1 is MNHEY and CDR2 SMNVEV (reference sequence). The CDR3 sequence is CASSSGGPIYEQYF. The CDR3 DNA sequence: TGTGCCAGCTCCTCCGGGGGTCCAATCTACGAGCAGTACTTC.

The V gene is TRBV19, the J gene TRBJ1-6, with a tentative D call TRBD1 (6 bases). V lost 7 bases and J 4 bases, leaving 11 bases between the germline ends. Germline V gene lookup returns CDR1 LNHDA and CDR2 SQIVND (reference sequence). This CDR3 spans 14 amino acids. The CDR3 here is CASTPGTYNSPLHF. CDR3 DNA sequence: TGTGCCAGTACCCCCGGGACATATAATTCACCCCTCCACTTT.

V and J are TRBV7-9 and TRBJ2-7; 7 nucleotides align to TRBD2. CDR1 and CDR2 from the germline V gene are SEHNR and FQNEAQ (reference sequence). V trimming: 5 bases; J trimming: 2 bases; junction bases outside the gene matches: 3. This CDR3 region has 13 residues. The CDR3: CASSPRETYEQYF. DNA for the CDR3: TGTGCCAGCAGCCCGCGGGAGACCTACGAGCAGTACTTC.

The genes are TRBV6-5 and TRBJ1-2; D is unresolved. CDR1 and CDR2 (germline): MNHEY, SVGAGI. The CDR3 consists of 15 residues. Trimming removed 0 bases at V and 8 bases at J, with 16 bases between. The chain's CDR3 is CASSYSAPSEFGYTF. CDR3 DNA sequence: TGTGCCAGCAGTTACTCAGCGCCCTCTGAATTCGGCTACACCTTC.

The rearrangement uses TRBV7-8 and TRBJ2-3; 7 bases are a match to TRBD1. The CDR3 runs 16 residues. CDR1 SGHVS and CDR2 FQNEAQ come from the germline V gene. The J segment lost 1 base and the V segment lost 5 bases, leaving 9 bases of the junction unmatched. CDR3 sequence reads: CASSPYRGLGTDTQYF. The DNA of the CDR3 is TGTGCCAGCAGCCCGTACAGGGGTTTGGGCACAGATACGCAGTATTTT.

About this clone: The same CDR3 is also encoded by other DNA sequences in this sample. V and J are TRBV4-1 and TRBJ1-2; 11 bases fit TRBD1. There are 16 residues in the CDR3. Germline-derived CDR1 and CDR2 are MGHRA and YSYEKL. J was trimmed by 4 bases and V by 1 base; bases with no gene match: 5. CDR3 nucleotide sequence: TGCGCCAGCAGCCAAGCGGGGACAGGGGGGTCCTATGGCTACACCTTC. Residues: CASSQAGTGGSYGYTF.

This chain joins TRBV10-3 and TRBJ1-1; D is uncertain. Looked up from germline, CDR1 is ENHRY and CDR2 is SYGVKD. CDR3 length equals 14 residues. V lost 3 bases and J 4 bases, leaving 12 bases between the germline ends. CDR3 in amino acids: CAISEAIGPTEAFF. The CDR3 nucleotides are TGTGCCATCAGTGAAGCTATCGGGCCCACTGAAGCTTTCTTT.

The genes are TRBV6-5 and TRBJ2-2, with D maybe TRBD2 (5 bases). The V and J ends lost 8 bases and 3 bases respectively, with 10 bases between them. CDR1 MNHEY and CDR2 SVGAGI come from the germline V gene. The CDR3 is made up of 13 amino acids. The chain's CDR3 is CASGLAYTGELFF. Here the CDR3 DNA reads TGTGCCAGCGGACTGGCCTACACCGGGGAGCTGTTTTTT.

The CDR3 bases are TGTGCCAGTAGTATCGGGGGCGCTGAAGCTTTCTTT. It specifies CASSIGGAEAFF. The chain carries TRBV19 and TRBJ1-1; possibly TRBD1 for D (6 bases). Germline V lookup: CDR1 LNHDA, CDR2 SQIVND (reference sequence). Trimming stripped 3 bases from V and 6 bases from J, with 8 bases between. The CDR3 is made up of 12 amino acids.

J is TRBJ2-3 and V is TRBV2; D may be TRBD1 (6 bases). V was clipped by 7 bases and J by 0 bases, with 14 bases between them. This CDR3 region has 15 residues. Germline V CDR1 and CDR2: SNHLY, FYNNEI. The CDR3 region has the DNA TGTGCCAGCATGGGGTGGGACATTAGCACAGATACGCAGTATTTT. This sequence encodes CASMGWDISTDTQYF.

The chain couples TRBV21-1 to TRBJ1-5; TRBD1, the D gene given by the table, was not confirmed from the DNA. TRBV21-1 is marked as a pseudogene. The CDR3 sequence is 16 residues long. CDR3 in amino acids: CASSKGTRGFNQPQHF. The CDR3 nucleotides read TGTGCCAGCAGCAAAGGGACCAGGGGATTCAATCAGCCCCAGCATTTT.

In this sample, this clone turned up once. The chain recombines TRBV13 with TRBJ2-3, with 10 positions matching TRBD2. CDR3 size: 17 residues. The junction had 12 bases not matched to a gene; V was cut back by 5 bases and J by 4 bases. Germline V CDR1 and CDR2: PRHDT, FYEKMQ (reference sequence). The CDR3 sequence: CASSPIQRGGRADTQYF. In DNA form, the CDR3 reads TGTGCCAGCAGCCCTATTCAGCGGGGGGGTCGGGCAGATACGCAGTATTTT.

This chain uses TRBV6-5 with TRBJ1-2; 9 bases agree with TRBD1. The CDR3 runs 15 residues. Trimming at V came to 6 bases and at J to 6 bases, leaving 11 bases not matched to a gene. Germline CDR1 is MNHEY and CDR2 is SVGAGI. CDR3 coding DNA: TGTGCCAGCAGCCCCCGGGACAGGGTAAAAGATGGCTACACCTTC. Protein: CASSPRDRVKDGYTF.

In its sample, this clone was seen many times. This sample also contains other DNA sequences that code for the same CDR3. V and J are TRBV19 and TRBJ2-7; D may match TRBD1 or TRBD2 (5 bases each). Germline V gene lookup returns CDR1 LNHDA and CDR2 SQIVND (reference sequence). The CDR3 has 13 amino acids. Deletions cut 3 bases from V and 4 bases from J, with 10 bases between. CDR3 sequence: CASSMQGAYEQYF. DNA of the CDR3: TGTGCCAGTAGTATGCAGGGAGCATACGAGCAGTACTTC.

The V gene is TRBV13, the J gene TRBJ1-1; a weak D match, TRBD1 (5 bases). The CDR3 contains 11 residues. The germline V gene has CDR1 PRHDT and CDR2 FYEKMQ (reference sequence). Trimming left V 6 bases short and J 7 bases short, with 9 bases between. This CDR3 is CASSATVEAFF. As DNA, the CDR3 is TGTGCCAGCAGTGCGACAGTTGAAGCTTTCTTT.

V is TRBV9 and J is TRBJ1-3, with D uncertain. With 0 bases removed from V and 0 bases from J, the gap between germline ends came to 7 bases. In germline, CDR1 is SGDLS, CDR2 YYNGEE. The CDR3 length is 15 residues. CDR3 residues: CASSVDVPSGNTIYF. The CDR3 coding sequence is TGTGCCAGCAGCGTAGACGTCCCCTCTGGAAACACCATATATTTT.

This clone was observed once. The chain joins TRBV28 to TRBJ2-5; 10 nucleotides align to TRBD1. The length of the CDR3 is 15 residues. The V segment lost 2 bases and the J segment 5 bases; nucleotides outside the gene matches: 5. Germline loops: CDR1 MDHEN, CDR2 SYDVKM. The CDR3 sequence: CASSLPRDRGETQYF. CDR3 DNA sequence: TGTGCCAGCAGTTTACCCCGGGACAGGGGTGAGACCCAGTACTTC.

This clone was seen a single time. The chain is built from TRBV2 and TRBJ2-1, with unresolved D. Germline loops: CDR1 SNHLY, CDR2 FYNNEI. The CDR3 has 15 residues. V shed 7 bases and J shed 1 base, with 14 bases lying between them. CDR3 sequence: CASTPDWGSYNEQFF. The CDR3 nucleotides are TGTGCCAGCACTCCCGACTGGGGATCCTACAATGAGCAGTTCTTC.

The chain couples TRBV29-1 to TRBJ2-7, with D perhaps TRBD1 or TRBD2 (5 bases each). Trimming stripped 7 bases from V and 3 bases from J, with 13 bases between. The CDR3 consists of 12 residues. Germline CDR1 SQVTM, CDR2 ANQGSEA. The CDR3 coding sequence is TGCAGCGCTAGGGACCCTAACTACGAGCAGTACTTC. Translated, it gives CSARDPNYEQYF.

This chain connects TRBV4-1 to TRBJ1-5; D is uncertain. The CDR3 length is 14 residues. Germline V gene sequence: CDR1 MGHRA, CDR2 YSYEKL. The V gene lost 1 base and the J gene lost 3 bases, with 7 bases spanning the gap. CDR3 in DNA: TGCGCCAGCAGCCAAGGACACCTCAATCAGCCCCAGCATTTT. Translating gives CASSQGHLNQPQHF.